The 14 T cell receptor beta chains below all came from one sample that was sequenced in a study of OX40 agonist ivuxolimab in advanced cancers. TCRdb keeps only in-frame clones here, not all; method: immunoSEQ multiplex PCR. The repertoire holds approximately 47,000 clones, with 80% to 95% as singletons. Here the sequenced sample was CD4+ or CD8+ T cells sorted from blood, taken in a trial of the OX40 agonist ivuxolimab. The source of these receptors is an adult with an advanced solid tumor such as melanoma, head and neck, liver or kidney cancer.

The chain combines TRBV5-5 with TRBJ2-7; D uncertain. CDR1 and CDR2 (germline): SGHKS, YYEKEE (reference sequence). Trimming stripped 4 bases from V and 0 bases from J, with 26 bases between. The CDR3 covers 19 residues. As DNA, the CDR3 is TGTGCCAGCAGCCTCACGGGCACGCCCGACCTTCGAAGCTCCTACGAGCAGTACTTC. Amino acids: CASSLTGTPDLRSSYEQYF.

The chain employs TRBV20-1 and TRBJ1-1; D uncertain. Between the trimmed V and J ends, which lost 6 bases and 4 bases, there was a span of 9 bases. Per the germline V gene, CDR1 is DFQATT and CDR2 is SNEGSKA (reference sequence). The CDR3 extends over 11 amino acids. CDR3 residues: CSAPQATEAFF. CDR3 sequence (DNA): TGCAGTGCCCCCCAGGCCACTGAAGCTTTCTTT.

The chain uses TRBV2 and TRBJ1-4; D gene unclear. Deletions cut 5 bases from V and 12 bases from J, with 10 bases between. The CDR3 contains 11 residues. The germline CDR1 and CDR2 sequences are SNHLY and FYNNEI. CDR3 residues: CASSTGWELFF. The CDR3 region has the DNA TGTGCCAGCAGTACCGGGTGGGAACTGTTTTTT. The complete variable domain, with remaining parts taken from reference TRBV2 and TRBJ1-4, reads EPEVTQTPSHQVTQMGQEVILRCVPISNHLYFYWYRQILGQKVEFLVSFYNNEISEKSEIFDDQFSVERPDGSNFTLKIRSTKLEDSAMYFCASSTGWELFFGSGTQLSVL.

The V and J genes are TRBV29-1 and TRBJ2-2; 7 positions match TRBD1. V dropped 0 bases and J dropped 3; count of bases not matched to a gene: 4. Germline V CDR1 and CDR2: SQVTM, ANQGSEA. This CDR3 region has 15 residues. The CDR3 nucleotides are TGCAGCGTTGAAGATTTGCAGGGGGACACCGGGGAGCTGTTTTTT. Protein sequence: CSVEDLQGDTGELFF.

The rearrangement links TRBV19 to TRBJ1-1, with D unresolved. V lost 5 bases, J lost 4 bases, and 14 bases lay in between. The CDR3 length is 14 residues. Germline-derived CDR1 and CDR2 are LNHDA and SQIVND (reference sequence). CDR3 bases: TGTGCCAGTAGTCTCTCTGCGAGAGCCACTGAAGCTTTCTTT. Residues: CASSLSARATEAFF.

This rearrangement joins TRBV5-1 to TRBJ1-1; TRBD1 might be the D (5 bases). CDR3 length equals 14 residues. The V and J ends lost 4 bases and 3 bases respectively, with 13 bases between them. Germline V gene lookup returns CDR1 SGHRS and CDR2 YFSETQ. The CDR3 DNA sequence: TGCGCCAGCAGCCATGGTTGGGGGGACACTGAAGCTTTCTTT. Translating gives CASSHGWGDTEAFF.

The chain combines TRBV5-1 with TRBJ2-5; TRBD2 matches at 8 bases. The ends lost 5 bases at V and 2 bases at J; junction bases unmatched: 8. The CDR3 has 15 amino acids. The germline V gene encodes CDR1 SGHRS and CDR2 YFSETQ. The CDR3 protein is CASSMAGGGQETQYF. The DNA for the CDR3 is TGCGCCAGCAGTATGGCGGGGGGTGGGCAAGAGACCCAGTACTTC.

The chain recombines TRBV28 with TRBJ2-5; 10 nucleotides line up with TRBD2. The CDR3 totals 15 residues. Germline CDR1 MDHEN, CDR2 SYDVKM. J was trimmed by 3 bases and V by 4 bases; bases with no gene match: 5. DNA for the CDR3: TGTGCCAGCAGTTGGGGAAGCGGGGGGGAAGAGACCCAGTACTTC. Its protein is CASSWGSGGEETQYF.

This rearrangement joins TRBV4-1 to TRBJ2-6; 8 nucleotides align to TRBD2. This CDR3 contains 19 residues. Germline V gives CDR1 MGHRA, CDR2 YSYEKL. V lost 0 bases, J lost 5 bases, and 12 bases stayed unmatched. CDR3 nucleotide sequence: TGCGCCAGCAGCCAAGAGGGGCGGGGGGTCTTATCTTGGGCCAACGTCCTGACTTTC. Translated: CASSQEGRGVLSWANVLTF.

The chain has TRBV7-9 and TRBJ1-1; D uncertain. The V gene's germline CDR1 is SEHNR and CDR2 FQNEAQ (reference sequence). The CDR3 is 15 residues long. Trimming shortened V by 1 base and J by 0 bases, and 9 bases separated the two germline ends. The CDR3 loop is CASSLDPTLNTEAFF. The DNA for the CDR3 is TGTGCCAGCAGCTTAGATCCCACCCTGAACACTGAAGCTTTCTTT.

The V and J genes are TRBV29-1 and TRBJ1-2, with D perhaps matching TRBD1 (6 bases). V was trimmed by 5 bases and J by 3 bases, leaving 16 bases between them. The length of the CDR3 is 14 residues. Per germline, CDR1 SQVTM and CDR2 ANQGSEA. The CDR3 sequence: CSVTGGGSYYGYTF. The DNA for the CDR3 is TGCAGCGTTACGGGGGGGGGCTCTTACTATGGCTACACCTTC. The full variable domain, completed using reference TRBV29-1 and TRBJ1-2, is SAVISQKPSRDICQRGTSLTIQCQVDSQVTMMFWYRQQPGQSLTLIATANQGSEATYESGFVIDKFPISRPNLTFSTLTVSNMSPEDSSIYLCSVTGGGSYYGYTFGSGTRLTVV.

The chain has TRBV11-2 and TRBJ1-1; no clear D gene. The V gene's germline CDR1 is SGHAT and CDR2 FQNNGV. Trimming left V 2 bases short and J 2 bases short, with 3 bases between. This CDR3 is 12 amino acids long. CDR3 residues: CASSLPNTEAFF. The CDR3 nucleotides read TGTGCCAGCAGCTTACCCAACACTGAAGCTTTCTTT.

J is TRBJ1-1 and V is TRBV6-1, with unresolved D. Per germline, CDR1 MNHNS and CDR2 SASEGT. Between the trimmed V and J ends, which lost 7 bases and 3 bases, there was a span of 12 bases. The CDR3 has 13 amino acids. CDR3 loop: CASTPDRDTEAFF. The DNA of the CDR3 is TGTGCCAGCACGCCCGATCGGGACACTGAAGCTTTCTTT.

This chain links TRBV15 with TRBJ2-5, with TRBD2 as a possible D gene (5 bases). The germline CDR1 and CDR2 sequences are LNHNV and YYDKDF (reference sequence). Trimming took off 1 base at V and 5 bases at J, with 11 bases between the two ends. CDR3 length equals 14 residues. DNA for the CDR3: TGTGCCACCAGCAGAGGCCGGGGTACGGAGACCCAGTACTTC. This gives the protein CATSRGRGTETQYF.